This T cell receptor (beta chain) derives from a study of T cell repertoires in cytomegalovirus infection. Looking at the study overall: Recently described HLA-C-restricted plus well-studied HLA-B-restricted CMV epitopes were used. Based on public TCR beta signatures, there were indications of CMV infection and of a matching HLA type.

As concerns this clonotype: Its antigen is undetermined.

Study-level points and caveats: Cumulative frequency of public TCR beta families picked out carriers of CMV plus the relevant HLA. CMV-specific TCR beta clonotypes restricted by HLA-C dominated the ex vivo response.

TCRdb reanalysed the reads using MiXCR and keeps one entry per CDR3 protein. The sample lists fewer than 900,000 distinct CDR3 sequences, 25% to 30% occurring once. The germline V gene encodes CDR1 SGHAT and CDR2 FQNNGV. V lost 5 bases to trimming and J lost 3 bases, with 11 bases between them. The CDR3 consists of 14 residues. Sequenced here: cultured CD8+ T cells from PBMCs, sampled from culture after CMV antigen stimulation. The chain carries TRBV11-2 and TRBJ2-4, with D perhaps matching TRBD1 (6 bases). This clonotype was sampled from a human donor in good health (CMV status not recorded). Some clones in this sample may be carry-over from other donors' samples. This chain's CDR3 is CASSPWTDKNIQYF. The CDR3 region has the DNA TGTGCCAGCAGCCCCTGGACAGACAAAAACATTCAGTACTTC.